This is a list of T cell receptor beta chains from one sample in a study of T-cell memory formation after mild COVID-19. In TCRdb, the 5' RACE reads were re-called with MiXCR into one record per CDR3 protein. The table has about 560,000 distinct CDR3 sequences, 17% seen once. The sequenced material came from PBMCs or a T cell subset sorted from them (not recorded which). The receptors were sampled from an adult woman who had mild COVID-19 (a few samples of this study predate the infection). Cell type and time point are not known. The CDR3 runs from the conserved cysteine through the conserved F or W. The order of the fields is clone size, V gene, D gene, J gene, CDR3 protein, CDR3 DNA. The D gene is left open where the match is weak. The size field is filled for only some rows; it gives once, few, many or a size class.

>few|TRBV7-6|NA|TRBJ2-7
CASSPEIFSYEQYF
TGTGCCAGCAGCCCCGAGATCTTCTCCTACGAGCAGTACTTC
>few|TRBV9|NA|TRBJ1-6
CASSAGVLAYNSPLHF
TGTGCCAGCAGCGCTGGGGTTCTTGCCTATAATTCACCCCTCCACTTT
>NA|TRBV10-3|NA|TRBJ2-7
CAINEDARYEQYF
TGTGCCATCAACGAGGATGCGCGCTACGAGCAGTACTTC
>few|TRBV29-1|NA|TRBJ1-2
CSVDSVRANYGYTF
TGCAGCGTTGATTCGGTACGGGCTAACTATGGCTACACCTTC
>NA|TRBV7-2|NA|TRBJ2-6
CASSPPSIYISGANVLTF
TGTGCCAGCAGCCCACCATCAATATACATTTCTGGGGCCAACGTCCTGACTTTC
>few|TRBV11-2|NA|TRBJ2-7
CASSLRSEPYEQYF
TGTGCCAGCAGCTTAAGGTCAGAGCCCTACGAGCAGTACTTC
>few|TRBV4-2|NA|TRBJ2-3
CASSQEPPGRRGTDTQYF
TGTGCCAGCAGCCAAGAGCCCCCAGGGAGGCGGGGAACAGATACGCAGTATTTT
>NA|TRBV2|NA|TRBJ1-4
CASSAVPVPSTNEKLFF
TGTGCCAGCAGTGCCGTCCCCGTTCCCTCAACTAATGAAAAACTGTTTTTT
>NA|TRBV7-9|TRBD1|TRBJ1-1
CASSLARGGPEAFF
TGTGCCAGCAGCTTAGCCAGGGGGGGTCCTGAAGCTTTCTTT
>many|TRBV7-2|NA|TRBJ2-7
CASSSLGGGQGYEQYF
TGTGCCAGCAGCTCTTTAGGGGGTGGGCAGGGCTACGAGCAGTACTTC
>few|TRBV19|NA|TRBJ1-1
CASSIADWNTEAFF
TGTGCCAGTAGTATTGCAGACTGGAACACTGAAGCTTTCTTT
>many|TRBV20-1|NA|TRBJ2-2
CSASTPGTGELFF
TGCAGTGCCTCAACGCCGGGGACCGGGGAGCTGTTTTTT
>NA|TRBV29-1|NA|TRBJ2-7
CSVDGDGSYEQYF
TGCAGCGTTGACGGGGACGGCTCCTACGAGCAGTACTTC
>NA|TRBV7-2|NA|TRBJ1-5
CASSPRDWNQPQHF
TGTGCCAGCAGCCCCAGGGATTGGAATCAGCCCCAGCATTTT
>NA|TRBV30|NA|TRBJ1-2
CAWSVLYRNGYTF
TGTGCCTGGAGTGTACTGTACCGGAATGGCTACACCTTC
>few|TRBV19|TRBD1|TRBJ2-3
CASSIRDRAGGVPSTDTQYF
TGTGCCAGTAGTATTCGGGACAGGGCAGGAGGTGTCCCTAGCACAGATACGCAGTATTTT